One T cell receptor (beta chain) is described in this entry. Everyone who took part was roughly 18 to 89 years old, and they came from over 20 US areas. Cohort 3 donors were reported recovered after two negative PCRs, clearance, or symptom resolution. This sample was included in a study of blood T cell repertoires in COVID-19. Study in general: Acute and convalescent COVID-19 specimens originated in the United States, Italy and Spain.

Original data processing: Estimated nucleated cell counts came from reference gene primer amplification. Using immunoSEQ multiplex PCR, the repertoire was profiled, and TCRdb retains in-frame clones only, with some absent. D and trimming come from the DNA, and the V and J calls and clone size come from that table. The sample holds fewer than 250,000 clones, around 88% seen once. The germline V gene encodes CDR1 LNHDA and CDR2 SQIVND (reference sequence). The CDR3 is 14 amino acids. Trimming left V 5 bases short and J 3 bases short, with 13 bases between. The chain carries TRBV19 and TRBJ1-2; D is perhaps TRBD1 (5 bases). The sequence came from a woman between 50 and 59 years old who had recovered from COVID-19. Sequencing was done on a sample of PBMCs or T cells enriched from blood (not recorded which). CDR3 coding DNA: TGTGCCAGTAGTCTCCAGGTACAGGACTATGGCTACACCTTC. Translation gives CASSLQVQDYGYTF.